This section outlines one T cell receptor (beta chain) sequence together with its context. Per the study methods: Nucleated cell counts were estimated from reference gene primer amplification. The assay was immunoSEQ multiplex PCR, and TCRdb's table has in-frame clones only and misses some. That table supplies the V and J calls and clone size; D and trimming were determined from the DNA. The sample includes roughly 320,000 clones, around 87% of them seen just once. Germline V gene data show CDR1 as SGDLS and CDR2 as YYNGEE. Trimming at V came to 4 bases and at J to 3 bases, leaving 3 bases not matched to a gene. The CDR3 spans 13 residues. The data originate from a study of blood T cell repertoires in COVID-19. Study-wide background: Acute and convalescent COVID-19 samples came from the United States, Italy and Spain. T cells, B-cell-depleted T cells, or PBMCs provided the cDNA or gDNA that served as material.

The sequencing input was peripheral blood. The sequence was collected from a man between 65 and 79 years old with acute or convalescent COVID-19. The chain recombines TRBV9 with TRBJ1-1; 7 nucleotides agree with TRBD1. The CDR3 loop is CASSRDRYTEAFF. CDR3 DNA: TGTGCCAGCAGCCGGGACAGATACACTGAAGCTTTCTTT.